This TCR beta chain came from a study of T cell repertoires in cytomegalovirus infection. The CDR3 has 15 residues. The germline CDR1 and CDR2 sequences are LNHDA and SQIVND (reference sequence). The germline V and J ends were trimmed by 5 bases and 5 bases, with 16 bases remaining between them. This clonotype was observed many times. TCRdb re-called the reads through MiXCR, storing one row per CDR3 protein. The sample carries hundreds of thousands of distinct CDR3 sequences, around 9.6% recorded once. The sequenced sample was PBMCs. This clonotype originated in a human donor in good health (CMV status not recorded). Some clones in this sample may be carry-over from other donors' samples. V is TRBV19 and J is TRBJ2-1; D is uncertain. DNA for the CDR3: TGTGCCAGTAGTCTGACTCCTGGCACTCACAATGAGCAGTTCTTC. This sequence encodes CASSLTPGTHNEQFF. The full variable domain, with the rest looked up from reference TRBV19 and TRBJ2-1, is DGGITQSPKYLFRKEGQNVTLSCEQNLNHDAMYWYRQDPGQGLRLIYYSQIVNDFQKGDIAEGYSVSREKKESFPLTVTSAQKNPTAFYLCASSLTPGTHNEQFFGPGTRLTVL.